One and the same sample provided the 3 T cell receptor beta chains below, sequenced in a study of OX40 agonist ivuxolimab in advanced cancers. Using immunoSEQ multiplex PCR, the repertoire was profiled, and TCRdb retains in-frame clones only, with some absent. The repertoire has about 25,000 clones, roughly 78% of them found once; the top ten carry under 1.5%. The sample was CD4+ or CD8+ T cells sorted from blood, taken in a trial of the OX40 agonist ivuxolimab. The receptor source for this set is an adult with an advanced solid tumor such as melanoma, head and neck, liver or kidney cancer.

The chain links TRBV9 to TRBJ2-7; 9 bases match TRBD2. Germline assignment: CDR1 SGDLS and CDR2 YYNGEE. This CDR3 is 15 amino acids long. V lost 2 bases to trimming and J lost 4 bases; unmatched junction nucleotides: 7. CDR3 protein: CASSVLAGNGYEQYF. The CDR3 nucleotides read TGTGCCAGCAGCGTCCTAGCGGGAAACGGATACGAGCAGTACTTC.

As to this clone: The germline gene is not matched at one end of the junction; a read error may be the cause. This rearrangement joins TRBV2 to TRBJ2-1; 12 bases match TRBD2. The CDR3 consists of 15 residues. CDR1 and CDR2 (germline): SNHLY, FYNNEI. This chain's CDR3 is CASREGLAGMDEQFF. The CDR3 region has the DNA TGTGCCAGCAGGGAAGGACTAGCGGGAATGGATGAGCAGTTCTTC.

This clone was counted a single time. The chain has TRBV29-1 and TRBJ1-1; D perhaps matches TRBD1 (6 bases). The V end lost 7 bases, the J end lost 5 bases, and 20 bases lay between the germline ends. Germline V CDR1 and CDR2: SQVTM, ANQGSEA. The CDR3 has 14 amino acids. CDR3 in amino acids: CSAAGRGLRTEAFF. In nucleotides, the CDR3 is TGCAGCGCCGCTGGCAGGGGCCTAAGGACTGAAGCTTTCTTT.